This TCR beta chain was found in a study of blood T cell repertoires in COVID-19. Study overall: The cDNA or gDNA used as material had been derived from T cells, B-cell-depleted T cells, or PBMCs.

Losses at the gene ends were 4 bases for V and 7 bases for J; bases not matched to a gene: 9. This CDR3 spans 15 amino acids. Germline V gives CDR1 SGHVS, CDR2 FQNEAQ. Donors of Cohort 3 who recovered were those that had two negative PCRs, clearance, or symptom resolution. Libraries were prepared by immunoSEQ multiplex PCR; TCRdb keeps only in-frame clonotypes and omits some of them. The sample comprises approximately 480,000 clones, around 90% of which are singletons, and 0.7% rests with the top ten. The chain employs TRBV7-8 and TRBJ1-2, with 10 bases aligning to TRBD1. This TCR was recovered from a woman aged 18-29 years who had recovered from COVID-19. Material for sequencing was PBMCs or T cells enriched from blood (not recorded which). DNA for the CDR3: TGTGCCAGCAGCTCGAGCTCCGGGACAGGGGTTGGCTACACCTTC. The encoded protein is CASSSSSGTGVGYTF.